This TCR beta chain derives from a study of blood T cell repertoires in COVID-19. Generated by immunoSEQ multiplex PCR, the TCRdb table keeps only in-frame clones and is missing some. The table lists 190,000 or so clones, approximately 81% of them singletons. This CDR3 comprises 16 residues. From germline, CDR1 is SGHAT and CDR2 FQNNGV. V was pared by 5 bases and J by 2 bases, with 8 bases of the junction left unmatched. Specimen: PBMCs or T cells enriched from blood (not recorded which). This TCR derives from a man aged 35-49 years who had recovered from COVID-19. The rearrangement joins TRBV11-2 to TRBJ2-2, with 7 bases fitting TRBD2. The CDR3 sequence: CASSPGGGLNTGELFF. The DNA for the CDR3 is TGTGCCAGCAGCCCGGGGGGTGGATTAAACACCGGGGAGCTGTTTTTT.